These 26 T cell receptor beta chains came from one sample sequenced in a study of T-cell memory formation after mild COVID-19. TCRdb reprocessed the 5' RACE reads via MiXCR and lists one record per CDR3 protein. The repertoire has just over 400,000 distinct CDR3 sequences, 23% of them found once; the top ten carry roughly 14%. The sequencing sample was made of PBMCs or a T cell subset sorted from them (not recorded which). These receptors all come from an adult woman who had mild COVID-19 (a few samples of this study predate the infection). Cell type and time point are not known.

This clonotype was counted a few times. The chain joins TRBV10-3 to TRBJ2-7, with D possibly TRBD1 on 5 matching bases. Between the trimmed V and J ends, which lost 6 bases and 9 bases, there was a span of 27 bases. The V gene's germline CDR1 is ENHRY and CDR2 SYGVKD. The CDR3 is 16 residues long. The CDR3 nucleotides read TGTGCCATCAGGCCCGAGGCAGGGCAATCCCCTCTTGGGCAGTACTTC. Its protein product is CAIRPEAGQSPLGQYF.

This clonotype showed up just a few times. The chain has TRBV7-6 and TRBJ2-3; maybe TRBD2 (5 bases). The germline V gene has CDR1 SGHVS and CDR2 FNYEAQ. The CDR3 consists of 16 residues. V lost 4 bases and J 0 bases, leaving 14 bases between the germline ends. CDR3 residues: CASSSHYGVSTDTQYF. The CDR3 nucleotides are TGTGCCAGCAGCTCGCACTACGGGGTTAGCACAGATACGCAGTATTTT.

In nucleotides, the CDR3 is TGCAGCGTTGGATGGGGGGACACCGGGGAGCTGTTTTTT. It specifies CSVGWGDTGELFF. The chain uses TRBV29-1 and TRBJ2-2; D perhaps matches TRBD2 (6 bases). Deletions cut 4 bases from V and 3 bases from J, with 9 bases between. Germline CDR1 is SQVTM and CDR2 is ANQGSEA. CDR3 size: 13 residues.

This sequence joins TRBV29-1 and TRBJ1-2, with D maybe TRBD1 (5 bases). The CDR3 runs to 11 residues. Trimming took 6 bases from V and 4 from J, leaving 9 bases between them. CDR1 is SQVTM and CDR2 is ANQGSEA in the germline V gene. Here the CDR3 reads CSVGGSYGYTF. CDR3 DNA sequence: TGCAGCGTCGGGGGGAGCTATGGCTACACCTTC.

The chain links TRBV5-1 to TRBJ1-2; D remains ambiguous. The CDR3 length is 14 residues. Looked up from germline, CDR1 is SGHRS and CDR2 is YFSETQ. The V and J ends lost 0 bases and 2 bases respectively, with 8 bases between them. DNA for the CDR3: TGCGCCAGCAGCTTGGAGCCAGCGAACTATGGCTACACCTTC. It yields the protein CASSLEPANYGYTF.

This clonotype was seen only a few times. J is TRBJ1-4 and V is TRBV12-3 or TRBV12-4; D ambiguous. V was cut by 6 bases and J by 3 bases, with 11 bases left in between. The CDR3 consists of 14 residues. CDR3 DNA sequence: TGTGCCAGCAGAAAGGGTTCGTCTAATGAAAAACTGTTTTTT. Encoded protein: CASRKGSSNEKLFF.

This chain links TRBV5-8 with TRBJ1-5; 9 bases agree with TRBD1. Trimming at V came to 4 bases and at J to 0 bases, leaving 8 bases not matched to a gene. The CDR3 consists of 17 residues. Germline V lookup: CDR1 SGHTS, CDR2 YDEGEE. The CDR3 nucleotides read TGTGCCAGCAGCATAGACAGGGGGGGCGATAGCAATCAGCCCCAGCATTTT. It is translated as CASSIDRGGDSNQPQHF.

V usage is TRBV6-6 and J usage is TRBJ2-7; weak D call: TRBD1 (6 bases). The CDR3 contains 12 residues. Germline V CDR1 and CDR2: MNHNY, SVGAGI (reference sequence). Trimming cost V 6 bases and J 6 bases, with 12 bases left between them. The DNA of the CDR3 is TGTGCCAGCAGCCACCCAGGGGTCGAGCAGTACTTC. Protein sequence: CASSHPGVEQYF.

CDR3 sequence: CASSYIGRTDTQYF. In nucleotides, the CDR3 is TGCGCCAGCAGCTACATTGGTCGCACAGATACGCAGTATTTT. The rearrangement uses TRBV5-1 and TRBJ2-3; D gene uncertain. CDR1 and CDR2 (germline): SGHRS, YFSETQ. The V end lost 3 bases, the J end lost 1 base, and 9 bases lay between the germline ends. This CDR3 has 14 residues.

The CDR3 sequence is CASSAPGQFHEQYF. The DNA for the CDR3 is TGTGCCAGCAGCGCACCGGGACAGTTTCACGAGCAGTACTTC. This sequence joins TRBV5-6 and TRBJ2-7; TRBD1 matches 7 bases. The ends lost 4 bases at V and 5 bases at J; junction bases unmatched: 9. The germline V gene has CDR1 SGHDT and CDR2 YYEEEE. The CDR3 contains 14 residues.

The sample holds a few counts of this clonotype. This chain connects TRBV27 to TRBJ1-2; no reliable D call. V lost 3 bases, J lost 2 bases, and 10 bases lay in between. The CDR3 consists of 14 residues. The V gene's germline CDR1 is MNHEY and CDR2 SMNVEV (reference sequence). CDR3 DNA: TGTGCCAGCAGTTTTGGCCGCCTGAACTATGGCTACACCTTC. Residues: CASSFGRLNYGYTF.

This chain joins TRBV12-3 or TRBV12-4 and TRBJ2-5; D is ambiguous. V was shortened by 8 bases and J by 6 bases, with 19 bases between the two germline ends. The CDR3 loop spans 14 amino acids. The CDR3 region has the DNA TGTGCCAGCGCCCACCCCGGAGAACGGAAGACCCAGTACTTC. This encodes CASAHPGERKTQYF.

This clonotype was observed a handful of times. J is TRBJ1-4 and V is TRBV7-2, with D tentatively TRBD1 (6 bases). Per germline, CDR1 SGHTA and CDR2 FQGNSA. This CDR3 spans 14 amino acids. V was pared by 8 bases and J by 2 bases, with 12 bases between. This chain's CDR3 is CASDQRGTNEKLFF. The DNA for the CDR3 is TGTGCCAGCGACCAGAGGGGGACTAATGAAAAACTGTTTTTT. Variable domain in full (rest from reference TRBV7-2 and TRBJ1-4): GAGVSQSPSNKVTEKGKDVELRCDPISGHTALYWYRQSLGQGLEFLIYFQGNSAPDKSGLPSDRFSAERTGGSVSTLTIQRTQQEDSAVYLCASDQRGTNEKLFFGSGTQLSVL.

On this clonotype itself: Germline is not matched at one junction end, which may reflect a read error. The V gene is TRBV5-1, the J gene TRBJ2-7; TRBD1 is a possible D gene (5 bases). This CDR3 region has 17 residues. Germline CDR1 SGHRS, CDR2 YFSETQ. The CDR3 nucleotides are TGCGCAAGCAGCCTCGAGTTCCAGGGCTTTAGCTCCTACGAGCAGTACTTC. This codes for CASSLEFQGFSSYEQYF. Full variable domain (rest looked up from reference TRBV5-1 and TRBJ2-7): KAGVTQTPRYLIKTRGQQVTLSCSPISGHRSVSWYQQTPGQGLQFLFEYFSETQRNKGNFPGRFSGRQFSNSRSEMNVSTLELGDSALYLCASSLEFQGFSSYEQYFGPGTRLTVT.

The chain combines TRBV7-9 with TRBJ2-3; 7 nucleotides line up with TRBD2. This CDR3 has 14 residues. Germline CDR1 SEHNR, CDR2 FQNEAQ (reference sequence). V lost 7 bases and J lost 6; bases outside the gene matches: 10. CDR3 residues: CASNPSGTSDTQYF. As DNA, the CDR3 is TGTGCCAGCAACCCTAGCGGTACTAGTGATACGCAGTATTTT.

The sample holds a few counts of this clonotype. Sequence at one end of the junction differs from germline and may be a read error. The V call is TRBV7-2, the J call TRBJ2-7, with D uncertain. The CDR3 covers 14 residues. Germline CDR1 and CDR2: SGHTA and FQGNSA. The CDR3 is CASSPRYPPYQQYF. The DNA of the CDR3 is TGTGCCAGCAGCCCACGGTATCCCCCCTACCAGCAGTACTTC.

The CDR3 reads CASSRPPNYEQYF. The DNA for the CDR3 is TGTGCCAGCAGCCGGCCCCCTAACTACGAGCAGTACTTC. The gene calls are TRBV5-6 and TRBJ2-7; D is uncertain. CDR1 SGHDT and CDR2 YYEEEE come from the germline V gene. The V end lost 4 bases, the J end lost 3 bases, and 11 bases lay between the germline ends. This CDR3 spans 13 amino acids.

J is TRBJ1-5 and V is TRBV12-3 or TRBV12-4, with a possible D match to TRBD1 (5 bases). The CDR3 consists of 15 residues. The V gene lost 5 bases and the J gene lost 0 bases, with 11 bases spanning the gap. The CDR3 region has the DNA TGTGCCAGCAGTAAGACAGAATATAGCAATCAGCCCCAGCATTTT. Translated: CASSKTEYSNQPQHF.

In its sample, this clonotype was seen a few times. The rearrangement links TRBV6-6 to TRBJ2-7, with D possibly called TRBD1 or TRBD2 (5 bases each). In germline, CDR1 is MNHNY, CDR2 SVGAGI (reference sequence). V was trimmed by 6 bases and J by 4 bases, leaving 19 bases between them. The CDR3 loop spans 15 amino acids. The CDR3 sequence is CASSQVLGAFYEQYF. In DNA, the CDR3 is TGTGCCAGCAGCCAAGTCCTCGGGGCCTTTTACGAGCAGTACTTC.

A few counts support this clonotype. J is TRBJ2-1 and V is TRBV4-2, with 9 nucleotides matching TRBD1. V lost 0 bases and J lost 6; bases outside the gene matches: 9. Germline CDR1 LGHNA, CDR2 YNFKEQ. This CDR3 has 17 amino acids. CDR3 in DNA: TGTGCCAGCAGCCAAGACGTACAGGGGGCGCGAGGCAATGAGCAGTTCTTC. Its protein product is CASSQDVQGARGNEQFF.

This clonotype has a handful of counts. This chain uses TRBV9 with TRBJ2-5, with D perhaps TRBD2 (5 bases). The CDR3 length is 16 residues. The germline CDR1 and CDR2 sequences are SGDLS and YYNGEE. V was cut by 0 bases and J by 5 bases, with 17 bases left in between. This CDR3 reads CASSVEASSSWETQYF. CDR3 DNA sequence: TGTGCCAGCAGCGTAGAGGCGTCTAGCTCGTGGGAGACCCAGTACTTC.

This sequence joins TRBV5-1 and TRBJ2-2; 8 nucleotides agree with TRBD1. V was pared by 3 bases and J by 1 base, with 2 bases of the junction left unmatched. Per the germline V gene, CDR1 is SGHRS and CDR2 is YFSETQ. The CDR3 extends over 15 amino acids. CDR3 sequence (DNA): TGCGCCAGCAGCTACAGGGGGGAGAACACCGGGGAGCTGTTTTTT. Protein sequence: CASSYRGENTGELFF.

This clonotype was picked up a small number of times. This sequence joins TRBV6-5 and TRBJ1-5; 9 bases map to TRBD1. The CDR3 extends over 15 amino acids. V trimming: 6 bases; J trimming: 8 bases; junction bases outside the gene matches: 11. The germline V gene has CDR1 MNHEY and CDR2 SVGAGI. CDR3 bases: TGTGCCAGCAGCTCACATCGGACAGGGGAGAAGCCCCAGCATTTT. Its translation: CASSSHRTGEKPQHF.

In nucleotides, the CDR3 is TGCGCCAGCAGCTTGGTTTGGGAAATAGGCTCCTACGAGCAGTACTTC. Translated: CASSLVWEIGSYEQYF. The chain is built from TRBV5-1 and TRBJ2-7; D is uncertain. Trimming removed 0 bases from V and 0 bases from J, with 13 bases in between. CDR1 is SGHRS, CDR2 YFSETQ, per germline. CDR3 length: 16 residues.

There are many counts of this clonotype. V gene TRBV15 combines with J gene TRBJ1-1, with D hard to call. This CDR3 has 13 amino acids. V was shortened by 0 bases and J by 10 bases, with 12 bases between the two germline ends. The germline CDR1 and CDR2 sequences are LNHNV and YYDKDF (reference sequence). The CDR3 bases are TGTGCCACCAGCAGAGATAGCACCTCAGTAGCTTTCTTT. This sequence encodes CATSRDSTSVAFF.

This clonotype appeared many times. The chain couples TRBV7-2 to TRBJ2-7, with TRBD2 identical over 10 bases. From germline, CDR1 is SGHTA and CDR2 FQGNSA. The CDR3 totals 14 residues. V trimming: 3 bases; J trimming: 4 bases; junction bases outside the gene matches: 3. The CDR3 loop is CASSFWTSGYEQYF. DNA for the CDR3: TGTGCCAGCAGCTTCTGGACTAGCGGATACGAGCAGTACTTC.